Following are 30 T cell receptor beta chains from one sample sequenced in a study of blood T cell repertoires in COVID-19. Generated by immunoSEQ multiplex PCR, the TCRdb table keeps only in-frame clones and is missing some. Among about 15,000 clones, about 83% were seen once, and the ten largest hold approximately 36%. The sequencing input was peripheral blood. The receptor set was obtained from a human donor in a cohort sampled during active COVID-19.

The chain uses TRBV6-1 and TRBJ2-7; D perhaps matches TRBD2 (6 bases). V lost 1 base and J lost 6, with 13 bases in between. CDR1 MNHNS and CDR2 SASEGT come from the germline V gene. The CDR3 sequence is 14 residues long. The CDR3: CASSEGMGGGEQYF. The DNA of the CDR3 is TGTGCCAGCAGTGAAGGTATGGGAGGAGGCGAGCAGTACTTC.

This chain joins TRBV6-6 and TRBJ2-1, with 8 bases aligning to TRBD1. The CDR3 spans 13 residues. Per the germline V gene, CDR1 is MNHNY and CDR2 is SVGAGI (reference sequence). J was trimmed by 9 bases and V by 4 bases; bases with no gene match: 5. The CDR3 sequence is CASSSFGQGEQFF. CDR3 nucleotides: TGTGCCAGCAGTTCCTTTGGACAGGGTGAGCAGTTCTTC.

The CDR3 region has the DNA TGTGCCAGCAGCTTAGGCCTGAGTTACACCGGGGAGCTGTTTTTT. It codes for CASSLGLSYTGELFF. The chain couples TRBV13 to TRBJ2-2; D remains unclear. CDR1 and CDR2 from the germline V gene are PRHDT and FYEKMQ (reference sequence). The CDR3 is 15 amino acids. The V end lost 0 bases, the J end lost 3 bases, and 8 bases lay between the germline ends. Looking up the rest from reference TRBV13 and TRBJ2-2 gives the full variable domain: AAGVIQSPRHLIKEKRETATLKCYPIPRHDTVYWYQQGPGQDPQFLISFYEKMQSDKGSIPDRFSAQQFSDYHSELNMSSLELGDSALYFCASSLGLSYTGELFFGEGSRLTVL.

The chain has TRBV6-1 and TRBJ2-7; the D is unclear. CDR3 length: 14 amino acids. Germline V CDR1 and CDR2: MNHNS, SASEGT. Trimming left V 1 base short and J 3 bases short, with 10 bases between. The CDR3 here is CASSEESRLYEQYF. CDR3 nucleotides: TGTGCCAGCAGTGAAGAGAGTAGACTCTACGAGCAGTACTTC.

The chain is built from TRBV9 and TRBJ2-3; 7 bases are shared with TRBD2. Germline values: CDR1 SGDLS, CDR2 YYNGEE. The V and J ends lost 0 bases and 8 bases, in that order; junction bases with no gene match: 9. There are 15 residues in the CDR3. CDR3 sequence (DNA): TGTGCCAGCAGCGTAGAGCGGGACCCCGTCGGTACGCAGTATTTT. The encoded protein is CASSVERDPVGTQYF.

This sequence joins TRBV5-1 and TRBJ2-7; the D is unclear. Trimming left V 0 bases short and J 3 bases short, with 7 bases between. Germline V CDR1 and CDR2: SGHRS, YFSETQ. The CDR3 contains 13 residues. CDR3 protein: CASSLGADYEQYF. The DNA of the CDR3 is TGCGCCAGCAGCTTGGGGGCAGACTACGAGCAGTACTTC.

V usage is TRBV5-1 and J usage is TRBJ2-7, with 7 bases matching TRBD1. The trim removed 2 bases at V and 4 bases at J, leaving 0 bases unmatched. This CDR3 contains 12 residues. Germline CDR1 is SGHRS and CDR2 is YFSETQ. The CDR3 is CASSLQGYEQYF. The CDR3 DNA is TGCGCCAGCAGCTTACAGGGGTACGAGCAGTACTTC.

V gene TRBV3-1 (or the pseudogene TRBV3-2) combines with J gene TRBJ1-1, with 7 bases identical to TRBD1. In germline, CDR1 is LGHDT, CDR2 YNNKEL (reference sequence). V shed 2 bases and J 3 bases; nucleotides not matched to a gene: 9. The CDR3 contains 16 residues. CDR3 in amino acids: CASSQQGETVYTEAFF. The CDR3 DNA is TGTGCCAGCAGCCAACAGGGGGAGACGGTGTACACTGAAGCTTTCTTT.

The chain couples TRBV4-1 to TRBJ2-1; 8 bases match TRBD2. Losses at the gene ends were 1 base for V and 7 bases for J; bases not matched to a gene: 0. The germline CDR1 and CDR2 sequences are MGHRA and YSYEKL. There are 13 residues in the CDR3. The DNA for the CDR3 is TGCGCCAGCAGCCAAGCTAGCGGGAATGAGCAGTTCTTC. Its translation: CASSQASGNEQFF.

The J gene is TRBJ1-1, the V gene TRBV7-9; TRBD1 is a possible D gene (6 bases). Trimming removed 1 base at V and 0 bases at J, with 12 bases between. The CDR3 has 16 residues. The germline V gene has CDR1 SEHNR and CDR2 FQNEAQ (reference sequence). CDR3: CASSLGQAVMNTEAFF. DNA for the CDR3: TGTGCCAGCAGCTTAGGACAGGCAGTGATGAACACTGAAGCTTTCTTT.

This clone is a singleton in its sample. This chain uses TRBV5-3 with TRBJ2-3; 8 bases are a match to TRBD1. TRBV5-3 is an ORF, with its function uncertain. The CDR3 is made up of 16 amino acids. Unmatched junction bases numbered 6, after V lost 2 bases and J lost 1 base. CDR3 amino acids: CARSLVQGAGTDTQYF. The CDR3 DNA reads TGTGCCAGAAGCTTAGTTCAGGGGGCAGGCACAGATACGCAGTATTTT.

The chain is built from TRBV6-5 and TRBJ2-3; D is possibly TRBD1 (5 bases). The CDR3 spans 14 residues. CDR1 is MNHEY, CDR2 SVGAGI, per germline. V lost 4 bases, J lost 5 bases, and 13 bases lay in between. The CDR3: CASSFDPGLDTQYF. In DNA form, the CDR3 reads TGTGCCAGCAGTTTCGACCCAGGGCTAGATACGCAGTATTTT.

The V call is TRBV5-4, the J call TRBJ2-3, with 9 bases lining up with TRBD1. J was trimmed by 3 bases and V by 0 bases; bases with no gene match: 2. CDR3 length equals 15 residues. The germline V gene encodes CDR1 SGHNT and CDR2 YYREEE (reference sequence). In DNA, the CDR3 is TGTGCCAGCAGCTTGGGGGGACAGGGTACAGATACGCAGTATTTT. Translating it yields CASSLGGQGTDTQYF.

The chain recombines TRBV6-5 with TRBJ2-1; TRBD2 matches 8 bases. The V gene end was trimmed by 2 bases and the J gene end by 6 bases; junction bases not matched to a gene: 9. The CDR3 loop spans 16 amino acids. The V gene's germline CDR1 is MNHEY and CDR2 SVGAGI. CDR3 nucleotides: TGTGCCAGCAGTTACCTGGGACTAGAAACGATCAATGAGCAGTTCTTC. Protein product: CASSYLGLETINEQFF.

CDR3 residues: CASSQAGFAEAFF. CDR3 coding DNA: TGTGCCAGCAGCCAGGCGGGGTTTGCTGAAGCTTTCTTT. The chain links TRBV7-3 to TRBJ1-1; D gene ambiguous. Germline CDR1 is SGHTA and CDR2 is FQGTGA. Trimming shortened V by 5 bases and J by 6 bases, and 13 bases separated the two germline ends. This CDR3 region has 13 residues. Full variable domain (remainder filled in from reference TRBV7-3 and TRBJ1-1): GAGVSQTPSNKVTEKGKYVELRCDPISGHTALYWYRQSLGQGPEFLIYFQGTGAADDSGLPNDRFFAVRPEGSVSTLKIQRTERGDSAVYLCASSQAGFAEAFFGQGTRLTVV.

The chain links TRBV6-6 to TRBJ1-1; D may be TRBD1 (5 bases). Trimming took off 0 bases at V and 6 bases at J, with 14 bases between the two ends. CDR1 MNHNY and CDR2 SVGAGI come from the germline V gene (reference sequence). This CDR3 is 15 amino acids long. This CDR3 reads CASSYSGGSFAEAFF. The DNA of the CDR3 is TGTGCCAGCAGTTACTCTGGGGGGAGCTTCGCTGAAGCTTTCTTT.

V usage is TRBV6-4 and J usage is TRBJ1-6, with D possibly matching TRBD1 (6 bases). Deletions cut 3 bases from V and 7 bases from J, with 10 bases between. Germline CDR1 is MRHNA and CDR2 is SNTAGT. The CDR3 covers 14 residues. CDR3 loop: CASSEGTQNSPLHF. The CDR3 nucleotides are TGTGCCAGCAGTGAAGGGACACAAAATTCACCCCTCCACTTT.

The V call is TRBV5-6, the J call TRBJ2-3; 8 nucleotides agree with TRBD2. Germline assignment: CDR1 SGHDT and CDR2 YYEEEE. The CDR3 totals 16 residues. Trimming removed 0 bases from V and 4 bases from J; junction bases left unmatched: 7. CDR3 nucleotide sequence: TGTGCCAGCAGCTTGGGTAGCGGGGAGGCCCCAGATACGCAGTATTTT. Its protein is CASSLGSGEAPDTQYF.

In the case of this clone: Because the CDR3's place on the DNA is in doubt, the DNA is left out and the CDR3 is given as listed by TCRdb. The gene calls are TRBV1 and TRBJ2-3; TRBD2 is the table's D call and was not checked against the DNA. TRBV1 is an annotated pseudogene. The CDR3 region is 22 residues in length, termini included. CDR3: CTSSQDREVAGGSVIRPDTQYF.

The CDR3 nucleotides read TGTGCCAGCAGCCGGGGGAGGTACTACGAGCAGTACTTC. Protein: CASSRGRYYEQYF. The rearrangement joins TRBV5-6 to TRBJ2-7, with a possible D match to TRBD2 (6 bases). The V gene lost 4 bases and the J gene lost 3 bases, with 11 bases spanning the gap. Per the germline V gene, CDR1 is SGHDT and CDR2 is YYEEEE. The CDR3 length is 13 residues.

The chain combines TRBV7-2 with TRBJ1-1, with TRBD1 as a possible D gene (6 bases). This CDR3 contains 15 residues. Trimming left V 6 bases short and J 0 bases short, with 14 bases between. Germline loops: CDR1 SGHTA, CDR2 FQGNSA. The CDR3 here is CASRPPGTMNTEAFF. DNA of the CDR3: TGTGCCAGCAGACCCCCCGGGACAATGAACACTGAAGCTTTCTTT.

The rearrangement uses TRBV3-1 (or the pseudogene TRBV3-2) and TRBJ1-1; 7 nucleotides agree with TRBD1. Trimming took 2 bases from V and 7 from J; bases not matched to a gene: 7. This CDR3 region has 14 residues. Looked up from germline, CDR1 is LGHDT and CDR2 is YNNKEL (reference sequence). The CDR3 DNA reads as TGTGCCAGCAGCCAACGCGAGGGGGCTGGTGAAGCTTTCTTT. This encodes CASSQREGAGEAFF.

The genes are TRBV10-2 and TRBJ2-2; 9 bases are shared with TRBD1. Germline CDR1 WSHSY, CDR2 SAAADI. CDR3 length equals 15 residues. V lost 4 bases, J lost 7 bases, and 7 bases stayed unmatched. CDR3 region: CASSVPQGAGGELFF. DNA for the CDR3: TGCGCCAGCAGTGTCCCACAGGGGGCAGGCGGGGAGCTGTTTTTT.

The chain joins TRBV28 to TRBJ2-3; 11 bases align to TRBD2. The CDR3 has 14 residues. V shed 8 bases and J 2 bases; nucleotides not matched to a gene: 3. Per the germline V gene, CDR1 is MDHEN and CDR2 is SYDVKM. The CDR3 here is CASLAGGNTDTQYF. The CDR3 nucleotides are TGTGCCAGCCTAGCGGGAGGTAACACAGATACGCAGTATTTT.

The genes are TRBV5-8 and TRBJ2-7, with a tentative D call TRBD2 (5 bases). The CDR3 has 13 residues. The germline CDR1 and CDR2 sequences are SGHTS and YDEGEE. The V and J ends lost 0 bases and 6 bases respectively, with 10 bases between them. The CDR3 sequence is CASSLERTSEQYF. CDR3 nucleotide sequence: TGTGCCAGCAGCTTGGAGCGTACTAGCGAGCAGTACTTC. Combining the CDR3 with reference TRBV5-8 and TRBJ2-7 gives the whole variable domain EAGVTQSPTHLIKTRGQQATLRCSPISGHTSVYWYQQALGLGLQFLLWYDEGEERNRGNFPPRFSGRQFPNYSSELNVNALELEDSALYLCASSLERTSEQYFGPGTRLTVT.

The rearrangement links TRBV28 to TRBJ1-5; 8 bases are shared with TRBD1. J lost 1 base, V lost 6 bases, and 8 bases had no gene match. Germline CDR1 MDHEN, CDR2 SYDVKM. The CDR3 extends over 16 amino acids. CDR3 loop: CASSLQWTGSNQPQHF. CDR3 nucleotides: TGTGCCAGCAGCCTACAGTGGACAGGGAGCAATCAGCCCCAGCATTTT.

The CDR3 reads CASSPRTSGDEQYF. CDR3 DNA: TGTGCCAGCAGTCCACGGACTAGCGGGGACGAGCAGTACTTC. The genes are TRBV27 and TRBJ2-7; 12 positions match TRBD2. Germline V gives CDR1 MNHEY, CDR2 SMNVEV (reference sequence). The CDR3 totals 14 residues. The V and J ends lost 5 bases and 5 bases, in that order; junction bases with no gene match: 4.

The gene calls are TRBV5-1 and TRBJ2-5, with 7 bases matching TRBD2. CDR1 and CDR2 (germline): SGHRS, YFSETQ. Losses at the gene ends were 3 bases for V and 4 bases for J; bases not matched to a gene: 12. This CDR3 comprises 16 residues. The CDR3 loop is CASSSLKRGGGETQYF. CDR3 nucleotides: TGCGCCAGCAGCTCGTTAAAGCGGGGTGGAGGAGAGACCCAGTACTTC.

V and J are TRBV6-5 and TRBJ2-1; 8 nucleotides line up with TRBD2. Trimming at V came to 6 bases and at J to 5 bases, leaving 9 bases not matched to a gene. Germline V gene lookup returns CDR1 MNHEY and CDR2 SVGAGI. The CDR3 length is 15 residues. The CDR3 nucleotides are TGTGCCAGCAGGTCGTTAGCGGGGCCAAACAATGAGCAGTTCTTC. This sequence encodes CASRSLAGPNNEQFF.

This chain's CDR3 is CASSPSSGPNTGELFF. As DNA, the CDR3 is TGTGCCAGCAGCCCATCTAGCGGACCGAACACCGGGGAGCTGTTTTTT. The rearrangement links TRBV7-9 to TRBJ2-2, with 7 bases lining up with TRBD2. CDR1 is SEHNR, CDR2 FQNEAQ, per germline (reference sequence). This CDR3 comprises 16 residues. V dropped 5 bases and J dropped 0; count of bases not matched to a gene: 6.